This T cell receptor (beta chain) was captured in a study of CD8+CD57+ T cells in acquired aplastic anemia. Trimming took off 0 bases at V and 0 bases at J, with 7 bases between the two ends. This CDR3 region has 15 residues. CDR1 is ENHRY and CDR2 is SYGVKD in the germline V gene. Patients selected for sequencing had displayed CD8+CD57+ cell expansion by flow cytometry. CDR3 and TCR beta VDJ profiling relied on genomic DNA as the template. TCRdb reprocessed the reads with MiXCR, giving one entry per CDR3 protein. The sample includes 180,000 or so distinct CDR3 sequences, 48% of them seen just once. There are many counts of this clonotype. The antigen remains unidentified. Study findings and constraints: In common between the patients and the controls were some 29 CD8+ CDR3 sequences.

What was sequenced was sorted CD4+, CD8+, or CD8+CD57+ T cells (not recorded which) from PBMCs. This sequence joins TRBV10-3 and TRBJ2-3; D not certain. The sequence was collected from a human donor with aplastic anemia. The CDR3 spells CAISESRTSTDTQYF. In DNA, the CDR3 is TGTGCCATCAGTGAGTCTAGAACTAGCACAGATACGCAGTATTTT.